Below are 5 T cell receptor beta chains sequenced from a single sample in a study of blood T cell repertoires in COVID-19. Using immunoSEQ multiplex PCR, the repertoire was profiled, and TCRdb retains in-frame clones only, with some absent. Among roughly 230,000 clones listed, roughly 87% were seen once. The sequenced sample consisted of PBMCs or T cells enriched from blood (not recorded which). These receptors came from a man aged 25 to 45 in a cohort exposed to, infected with or recovered from COVID-19 (not recorded which).

The chain carries TRBV4-2 and TRBJ2-7; 7 nucleotides align to TRBD1. The V segment lost 1 base and the J segment 2 bases; nucleotides outside the gene matches: 5. The CDR3 is 15 residues long. CDR1 and CDR2 (germline): LGHNA, YNFKEQ. The DNA for the CDR3 is TGTGCCAGCAGCCAAGTGAAGGGGGCCGCCTACGAGCAGTACTTC. Its translation: CASSQVKGAAYEQYF.

This clone was counted ten times or more. The chain joins TRBV27 to TRBJ2-1, with D unresolved. This CDR3 region has 12 residues. The V and J ends lost 3 bases and 10 bases respectively, with 10 bases between them. Germline CDR1 and CDR2: MNHEY and SMNVEV (reference sequence). The CDR3 protein is CASSLIGFEQFF. The CDR3 coding sequence is TGTGCCAGCAGTTTGATCGGGTTCGAGCAGTTCTTC.

CDR3 residues: CSVDPPVGENTEAFF. The DNA for the CDR3 is TGCAGCGTTGATCCCCCAGTAGGGGAGAACACTGAAGCTTTCTTT. V and J are TRBV29-1 and TRBJ1-1; D possibly corresponds to TRBD1 (5 bases). The ends were cut back, 3 bases at V and 1 base at J, with 15 bases in the middle. CDR1 is SQVTM, CDR2 ANQGSEA, per germline. The CDR3 extends over 15 amino acids.

This clone was recorded only once. This rearrangement joins TRBV27 to TRBJ2-3, with 8 bases that match TRBD2. The germline V gene has CDR1 MNHEY and CDR2 SMNVEV (reference sequence). The CDR3 totals 14 residues. Trimming cost V 4 bases and J 4 bases; bases outside gene matches: 4. CDR3 protein: CASSSGLGADTQYF. The DNA for the CDR3 is TGTGCCAGCAGTTCGGGACTAGGTGCAGATACGCAGTATTTT.

This clone came up a few times. The V gene is TRBV19, the J gene TRBJ1-5; no reliable D call. Per the germline V gene, CDR1 is LNHDA and CDR2 is SQIVND (reference sequence). The CDR3 consists of 17 residues. Trimming cost V 1 base and J 6 bases, with 19 bases left between them. This CDR3 is CASSIARLARPGQPQHF. In nucleotides, the CDR3 is TGTGCCAGTAGTATAGCGCGCCTGGCCCGCCCAGGTCAGCCCCAGCATTTT.